This T cell receptor (beta chain) was obtained from a study of blood T cell repertoires in COVID-19 (dated by TCRdb to the early 2020s). Notes on the research overall: Samples covering the acute and convalescent phases of COVID-19 were provided by collaborators in the United States, Italy and Spain. Nearly every sample came with metadata listing a de-identified subject ID, COVID-19 status, age in years and sex. The dataset comprised deeply sampled blood TCRbeta repertoires from subjects exposed to, actively infected with, or recovered from COVID-19. Where available, HLA class I and class II types were taken from metadata supplied by the sample provider and were not determined by assay-based typing. The repertoires were released in a freely available public database intended as a resource for research on the immune response to SARS-CoV-2. The material from the prospective study consisted of cDNA or gDNA derived from T cells, B-cell-depleted T cells, or PBMCs. The samples were drawn from the first 160 participants of the ongoing ImmuneRACE study and from 1,254 subjects provided by 6 global collaborators. Overall study outcomes, separate from this receptor: The quantity of clinical and demographic metadata differed by source and by participant and was supplied without curation.

TCRbeta CDR3 regions were amplified from genomic DNA by means of the immunoSEQ Assay, a bias-controlled multiplex PCR. The paper's processing steps were these. Within the assay, amplification of reference gene primers was used to estimate how many nucleated cells each sample contained. To quantify the absolute abundance of each unique TCRbeta CDR3 rearrangement, sequence reads were collapsed and filtered. For each sample, productive Simpson clonality was calculated as the square root of Simpson's diversity index over productive rearrangements. TCRdb mirrors the immuneACCESS table, restricted to in-frame sequences. Some clones are absent from its copies; in checked studies, under half trace to an unresolved V gene, and the reason for the others is unknown. Clone size and the V and J calls come from that table; the DNA yielded D and trimming. This sample comprises about 73,000 clones, roughly 79% of them detected only once. The top ten hold more than 20% of the sample.

The collaborating institutions used their own protocols to collect whole blood in K2EDTA tubes. For TCRbeta analysis, collaborator samples were shipped as frozen whole blood, as isolated PBMCs, or as DNA extracted from either sample type. With respect to this clone: This clone's antigen is unknown. Base qualities are not recorded, but no much larger clone differs from it by a single base.

The germline ends are 9 bases apart after V is trimmed by 5 bases and J by 2 bases. In the germline V gene, CDR1 corresponds to LGHNA and CDR2 to YNFKEQ. Including cysteine and phenylalanine, the CDR3 has 13 amino acids. Only the CDR3 DNA is retained, 39 bases long and in frame from the first base. This chain joins TRBV4-2 to TRBJ2-5; possibly the D gene is TRBD2, per 5 matching bases. Sequencing was performed on peripheral blood. This TCR was sampled from a woman aged 65 to 85 with acute or convalescent COVID-19. The DNA sequence reads TGTGCCAGCAGCACCGGGAAGCAAGAGACCCAGTACTTC. Its translation reads: CASSTGKQETQYF.